These 26 T cell receptor beta chains were all obtained from the same sample, sequenced in a study of beta chain features in type 1 diabetes. The sequenced template was cDNA made from the entire isolated RNA. The data were produced by immunoSEQ multiplex PCR, yet TCRdb's version contains in-frame clones alone and is incomplete. Of some 500,000 clones in the sample, more than 9.5% were seen once. Sequencing used naive CD4+ T cells from blood. The source of these receptors is a woman younger than 30 in good health.

This clone was seen more than once but under ten times. The chain uses TRBV4-1 and TRBJ1-6; 9 nucleotides match TRBD1. Per the germline V gene, CDR1 is MGHRA and CDR2 is YSYEKL. The V and J ends lost 3 bases and 7 bases, in that order; junction bases with no gene match: 10. The CDR3 sequence is 17 residues long. Here the CDR3 DNA reads TGCGCCAGCAGCCAGCCCGGCGGGGACAGGGCCAATTCACCCCTCCACTTT. This gives the protein CASSQPGGDRANSPLHF.

This clone was detected only a few times. This sample includes further DNA sequences coding for the same CDR3. The chain joins TRBV7-3 to TRBJ2-1; D gene unclear. The V and J ends lost 2 bases and 7 bases respectively, with 3 bases between them. CDR1 is SGHTA, CDR2 FQGTGA, per germline. The CDR3 contains 11 residues. The CDR3 sequence: CASSLDNEQFF. In DNA, the CDR3 is TGTGCCAGCAGCTTAGATAATGAGCAGTTCTTC.

This clone was counted between two and nine times. The J gene is TRBJ2-1, the V gene TRBV7-7; D is perhaps TRBD1 (6 bases). Trimming removed 5 bases at V and 10 bases at J, with 15 bases between. This CDR3 is 13 amino acids long. The germline V gene encodes CDR1 SSHAT and CDR2 FNYEAQ (reference sequence). In nucleotides, the CDR3 is TGTGCCAGCAGCCGACAGGTTATGAGCGAGCAGTTCTTC. This gives the protein CASSRQVMSEQFF. The full variable domain, its missing parts supplied by reference TRBV7-7 and TRBJ2-1, is GAGVSQSPRYKVTKRGQDVTLRCDPISSHATLYWYQQALGQGPEFLTYFNYEAQPDKSGLPSDRFSAERPEGSISTLTIQRTEQRDSAMYRCASSRQVMSEQFFGPGTRLTVL.

The chain combines TRBV2 with TRBJ1-1, with D unresolved. This CDR3 contains 15 residues. Germline values: CDR1 SNHLY, CDR2 FYNNEI. The germline V and J ends were trimmed by 1 base and 3 bases, with 12 bases remaining between them. The CDR3 loop is CASSEEAVGYTEAFF. For the CDR3, the DNA is TGTGCCAGCAGTGAAGAGGCAGTGGGGTACACTGAAGCTTTCTTT.

This chain connects TRBV28 to TRBJ2-1, with D uncertain. The CDR3 is 11 residues long. The V end was cut by 6 bases, the J end by 6 bases, with 6 bases between. Germline assignment: CDR1 MDHEN and CDR2 SYDVKM. The CDR3 spells CASRQVNEQFF. Written as DNA, the CDR3 is TGTGCCAGCAGGCAAGTCAATGAGCAGTTCTTC. Supplemented by reference TRBV28 and TRBJ2-1, the full variable domain reads DVKVTQSSRYLVKRTGEKVFLECVQDMDHENMFWYRQDPGLGLRLIYFSYDVKMKEKGDIPEGYSVSREKKERFSLILESASTNQTSMYLCASRQVNEQFFGPGTRLTVL.

The chain employs TRBV5-4 and TRBJ2-5, with TRBD2 matching 7 bases. From germline, CDR1 is SGHNT and CDR2 YYREEE (reference sequence). V dropped 0 bases and J dropped 3; count of bases not matched to a gene: 2. This CDR3 spans 14 amino acids. CDR3 loop: CASSLGGGEETQYF. The CDR3 nucleotides read TGTGCCAGCAGCTTGGGGGGAGGGGAAGAGACCCAGTACTTC. Using reference TRBV5-4 and TRBJ2-5 for the parts outside the CDR3, the full variable domain is ETGVTQSPTHLIKTRGQQVTLRCSSQSGHNTVSWYQQALGQGPQFIFQYYREEENGRGNFPPRFSGLQFPNYSSELNVNALELDDSALYLCASSLGGGEETQYFGPGTRLLVL.

The chain employs TRBV10-3 and TRBJ2-7; D remains ambiguous. Trimming shortened V by 2 bases and J by 2 bases, and 13 bases separated the two germline ends. Looked up from germline, CDR1 is ENHRY and CDR2 is SYGVKD. The CDR3 contains 15 residues. The CDR3: CAISEPPGVAYEQYF. CDR3 nucleotide sequence: TGTGCCATCAGTGAGCCCCCGGGTGTAGCCTACGAGCAGTACTTC.

This clone was picked up a small number of times. V is TRBV5-1 and J is TRBJ2-1; D ambiguous. Germline assignment: CDR1 SGHRS and CDR2 YFSETQ. This CDR3 is built from 11 residues. The ends were cut back, 2 bases at V and 5 bases at J, with 2 bases in the middle. The chain's CDR3 is CASSFDNEQFF. The CDR3 region has the DNA TGCGCCAGCAGCTTCGACAATGAGCAGTTCTTC.

The chain joins TRBV11-2 to TRBJ2-3; perhaps TRBD1 as D (5 bases). The CDR3 length is 14 residues. In germline, CDR1 is SGHAT, CDR2 FQNNGV. V gave up 1 base and J gave up 1 base, with 6 bases separating them. In DNA, the CDR3 is TGTGCCAGCAGCTTAGCGACAGGCACAGATACGCAGTATTTT. Protein: CASSLATGTDTQYF. Using reference TRBV11-2 and TRBJ2-3 for the parts outside the CDR3, the full variable domain is EAGVAQSPRYKIIEKRQSVAFWCNPISGHATLYWYQQILGQGPKLLIQFQNNGVVDDSQLPKDRFSAERLKGVDSTLKIQPAKLEDSAVYLCASSLATGTDTQYFGPGTRLTVL.

For this clone: Additional DNA sequences in this sample encode the identical CDR3. The rearrangement joins TRBV9 to TRBJ2-3; possible D gene TRBD2, 5 bases. V was pared by 0 bases and J by 4 bases, with 6 bases between. Germline V gene lookup returns CDR1 SGDLS and CDR2 YYNGEE. The CDR3 totals 13 residues. CDR3 nucleotides: TGTGCCAGCAGCGTAGGAGGGTCAGATACGCAGTATTTT. Residues: CASSVGGSDTQYF. The full variable domain, its missing parts supplied by reference TRBV9 and TRBJ2-3, is DSGVTQTPKHLITATGQRVTLRCSPRSGDLSVYWYQQSLDQGLQFLIQYYNGEERAKGNILERFSAQQFPDLHSELNLSSLELGDSALYFCASSVGGSDTQYFGPGTRLTVL.

This clone was picked up a small number of times. The chain carries TRBV5-4 and TRBJ1-2, with TRBD1 identical over 7 bases. Germline trimming cut 4 bases from V and 3 bases from J; bases unmatched to any gene: 0. This CDR3 is built from 12 residues. Germline V lookup: CDR1 SGHNT, CDR2 YYREEE (reference sequence). The CDR3 DNA sequence: TGTGCCAGCAGCGACAGGGACTATGGCTACACCTTC. Residues: CASSDRDYGYTF.

A few counts support this clone. This chain links TRBV18 with TRBJ2-5; 8 nucleotides match TRBD1. The J segment lost 5 bases and the V segment lost 5 bases, leaving 10 bases of the junction unmatched. Germline V lookup: CDR1 KGHSH, CDR2 LQKENI. There are 15 residues in the CDR3. In DNA form, the CDR3 reads TGTGCCAGCTCAGGAGACAGGGGAGCCGTGGAGACCCAGTACTTC. Its protein is CASSGDRGAVETQYF.

This clone has at least ten counts. The rearrangement joins TRBV13 to TRBJ2-5; weak D call: TRBD1 (5 bases). The germline V gene has CDR1 PRHDT and CDR2 FYEKMQ (reference sequence). The length of the CDR3 is 13 residues. Trimming shortened V by 5 bases and J by 3 bases, and 10 bases separated the two germline ends. The CDR3 DNA is TGTGCCAGCAGCCCCCGCAGGGAAGAGACCCAGTACTTC. Translating gives CASSPRREETQYF.

The chain carries TRBV14 and TRBJ2-5; TRBD1 is a possible D gene (5 bases). Germline V CDR1 and CDR2: SGHDN, FVKESK. The V end was cut by 1 base, the J end by 5 bases, with 14 bases between. The CDR3 has 15 residues. CDR3 sequence (DNA): TGTGCCAGCAGCCAAGTAAGCCATTCAGGGGAGACCCAGTACTTC. Amino acid sequence: CASSQVSHSGETQYF.

This clone occurred a few times. V and J are TRBV6-5 and TRBJ2-1, with 7 positions matching TRBD1. Germline CDR1 and CDR2: MNHEY and SVGAGI. V was clipped by 8 bases and J by 4 bases; unmatched bases: 2. The CDR3 covers 12 residues. Written as DNA, the CDR3 is TGTGCCAGCCGGGGACAGTACAATGAGCAGTTCTTC. Its protein is CASRGQYNEQFF.

This clone was counted a few times. This chain links TRBV5-1 with TRBJ2-7; D remains unclear. Germline CDR1 is SGHRS and CDR2 is YFSETQ. V was pared by 4 bases and J by 3 bases, with 11 bases between. The CDR3 spans 13 residues. The CDR3 nucleotides read TGCGCCAGCAGCACGACTGCTGGCTACGAGCAGTACTTC. Amino acids: CASSTTAGYEQYF.

In this sample, this clone turned up a few times. V is TRBV7-8 and J is TRBJ2-1; D is possibly TRBD1 (7 bases). Germline-derived CDR1 and CDR2 are SGHVS and FQNEAQ. The CDR3 is 14 amino acids. The V end was cut by 3 bases, the J end by 6 bases, with 12 bases between. The CDR3: CASSFSQGGNEQFF. The CDR3 region has the DNA TGTGCCAGCAGCTTCTCGCAGGGGGGCAATGAGCAGTTCTTC.

This clone was seen a handful of times. The V call is TRBV29-1, the J call TRBJ1-5, with unresolved D. CDR1 SQVTM and CDR2 ANQGSEA come from the germline V gene. Deletions cut 2 bases from V and 3 bases from J, with 5 bases between. CDR3 length: 12 residues. CDR3 DNA sequence: TGCAGCGTTGAATCCCCCAATCAGCCCCAGCATTTT. Translated: CSVESPNQPQHF.

The rearrangement joins TRBV2 to TRBJ1-2; no firm D call. V was trimmed by 8 bases and J by 2 bases, leaving 12 bases between them. The CDR3 contains 13 residues. Per the germline V gene, CDR1 is SNHLY and CDR2 is FYNNEI. This CDR3 reads CASAPGLNYGYTF. The CDR3 nucleotides read TGTGCCAGCGCACCCGGGCTAAACTATGGCTACACCTTC. Supplemented by reference TRBV2 and TRBJ1-2, the full variable domain reads EPEVTQTPSHQVTQMGQEVILRCVPISNHLYFYWYRQILGQKVEFLVSFYNNEISEKSEIFDDQFSVERPDGSNFTLKIRSTKLEDSAMYFCASAPGLNYGYTFGSGTRLTVV.

CDR3 residues: CASSVGTGGSYGETQYF. The DNA of the CDR3 is TGTGCCAGCAGCGTAGGGACGGGGGGATCATACGGCGAGACCCAGTACTTC. This chain uses TRBV9 with TRBJ2-5; 7 nucleotides align to TRBD2. The CDR3 runs to 17 residues. Germline CDR1 and CDR2: SGDLS and YYNGEE. Losses at the gene ends were 0 bases for V and 5 bases for J; bases not matched to a gene: 13. The whole variable domain, filled in from reference TRBV9 and TRBJ2-5, reads DSGVTQTPKHLITATGQRVTLRCSPRSGDLSVYWYQQSLDQGLQFLIQYYNGEERAKGNILERFSAQQFPDLHSELNLSSLELGDSALYFCASSVGTGGSYGETQYFGPGTRLLVL.

This clone was counted between two and nine times. The V and J genes are TRBV9 and TRBJ2-2, with D perhaps TRBD1 (5 bases). Germline V CDR1 and CDR2: SGDLS, YYNGEE. V lost 0 bases and J 7 bases, leaving 13 bases between the germline ends. The length of the CDR3 is 15 residues. The CDR3 nucleotides read TGTGCCAGCAGCGTAGGGGCAGGGTATGGCGGGGAGCTGTTTTTT. Its translation is CASSVGAGYGGELFF.

The CDR3 reads CASSAGTGRYEQYF. The CDR3, as DNA: TGTGCCAGCAGTGCCGGGACAGGCCGCTACGAGCAGTACTTC. The V and J genes are TRBV2 and TRBJ2-7, with TRBD1 matching over 8 bases. CDR1 is SNHLY and CDR2 is FYNNEI in the germline V gene. The V and J ends lost 4 bases and 3 bases, in that order; junction bases with no gene match: 5. This CDR3 contains 14 residues.

The chain has TRBV4-1 and TRBJ2-3; the D gene is possibly TRBD2 (5 bases). This CDR3 has 16 residues. The V end lost 3 bases, the J end lost 3 bases, and 16 bases lay between the germline ends. The germline V gene encodes CDR1 MGHRA and CDR2 YSYEKL. CDR3 bases: TGCGCCAGCAGCCAGGCTTCGGGAATCAGAACAGATACGCAGTATTTT. It yields the protein CASSQASGIRTDTQYF.

V usage is TRBV29-1 and J usage is TRBJ1-1; TRBD1 matches at 7 bases. Trimming removed 8 bases from V and 0 bases from J; junction bases left unmatched: 6. CDR3 length: 13 amino acids. Per germline, CDR1 SQVTM and CDR2 ANQGSEA. CDR3 amino acids: CSTRDSMNTEAFF. DNA of the CDR3: TGCAGCACTCGGGACAGCATGAACACTGAAGCTTTCTTT.

Only a few counts were recorded for this clone. CDR3: CASSQLDGTSSYEQYF. The CDR3 DNA follows: TGTGCCAGCAGCCAGTTAGACGGGACTAGCAGCTACGAGCAGTACTTC. V is TRBV4-2 and J is TRBJ2-7; 9 nucleotides line up with TRBD2. V lost 3 bases to trimming and J lost 3 bases; unmatched junction nucleotides: 9. Germline assignment: CDR1 LGHNA and CDR2 YNFKEQ. The CDR3 loop spans 16 amino acids.

This clone appeared a few times. V gene TRBV15 combines with J gene TRBJ2-7; D is undetermined. V lost 1 base and J lost 0, with 7 bases in between. Germline CDR1 LNHNV, CDR2 YYDKDF (reference sequence). This CDR3 has 14 residues. The CDR3 region has the DNA TGTGCCACCAGCAGAGTACTGAACTCCTACGAGCAGTACTTC. Translated: CATSRVLNSYEQYF.